These T cell receptor beta chains were read from a single sample in a study of blood T cell repertoires in COVID-19. Clones were sequenced by immunoSEQ multiplex PCR, and TCRdb holds only the in-frame ones, with some missing. The profile shows just over 25,000 clones, 90% of them singletons. Material: peripheral blood. The origin of the receptors is a human donor in a cohort sampled during active COVID-19. Each CDR3 is given with its conserved first and last residue. Each record gives: J gene, D gene, V gene, clone size, CDR3 DNA, CDR3 protein. The D gene is left open where the match is weak. A clone size is listed for some rows: how often the clone was seen (once, few, many), or a class if it is expanded.

TRBJ2-1 NA TRBV2 once TGTGCCAGCAGTGACCGACGGGGGGCCTCCAATGAGCAGTTCTTC CASSDRRGASNEQFF
TRBJ2-3 TRBD2 TRBV15 NA TGTGCCACCAGCAGAGATGGAGCGGGGGCTGATACGCAGTATTTT CATSRDGAGADTQYF
TRBJ2-6 NA TRBV2 NA TGTGCCAGCATGCAGGGGGGGGCCAACGTCCTGACTTTC CASMQGGANVLTF
TRBJ1-5 NA TRBV19 NA TGTGCCAGTAGTCCTACAGGGCTGAGCAATCAGCCCCAGCATTTT CASSPTGLSNQPQHF
TRBJ1-1 NA TRBV27 NA TGTGCCAGCAGTTCCCGCTCCACCGACTTGAACACTGAAGCTTTCTTT CASSSRSTDLNTEAFF
TRBJ2-3 NA TRBV2 NA TGTGCCAGCAGTGAGAACAGGGCCACAGATACGCAGTATTTT CASSENRATDTQYF
TRBJ1-2 NA TRBV7-2 few TGTGCCAGCAGCCTATCCCTCGCGGGGGGCTACACCTTC CASSLSLAGGYTF
TRBJ2-5 NA TRBV3-1/TRBV3-2 NA TGTGCCAGCAGCCAAGGGGTGGGGGGGCTGCAGACCCAGTACTTC CASSQGVGGLQTQYF
TRBJ1-5 TRBD1 TRBV2 NA TGTGCCAGCAGTGAAGGGGGGACAGTGGGGCAGCCCCAGCATTTT CASSEGGTVGQPQHF
TRBJ2-7 NA TRBV18 once TGTGCCAGCTCGCCAGGCCAAATTGGCGAGCAGTACTTC CASSPGQIGEQYF
TRBJ1-1 NA TRBV18 NA TGTGCCAGCTCACCACGGAACAGTGAAGCTTTCTTT CASSPRNSEAFF
TRBJ1-1 NA TRBV28 NA TGTGCCAGCAGTTTCTCCTCTAAGAACACTGAAGCTTTCTTT CASSFSSKNTEAFF
TRBJ2-5 NA TRBV15 NA TGTGCCACCAGCAGAGACAAAACGGGGACCCAGTACTTC CATSRDKTGTQYF
TRBJ2-7 TRBD2 TRBV6-5 NA TGTGCCAGCAGTTACCGGACTAGCGGTTACGAGCAGTACTTC CASSYRTSGYEQYF
TRBJ2-3 TRBD1 TRBV5-1 NA TGCGCCAGCAGCATCGGACAGGCCGCAGATACGCAGTATTTT CASSIGQAADTQYF
TRBJ2-1 TRBD1 TRBV6-1 NA TGTGCCAGCAGTGAAGCGGGAGGGACAGGGGGCTACAATGAGCAGTTCTTC CASSEAGGTGGYNEQFF
TRBJ2-1 TRBD2 TRBV20-1 NA TGCAGTGCTAATGAGGGACTAGCGGGGCAGTTCTTC CSANEGLAGQFF
TRBJ2-5 NA TRBV12-5 NA TGTGCTAGTGGTTTGACCGGGGAGACCCAGTACTTC CASGLTGETQYF
TRBJ1-4 NA TRBV5-4 NA TGTGCCAGCAGTGAGGGAAGTGCAACTAATGAAAAACTGTTTTTT CASSEGSATNEKLFF
TRBJ2-1 TRBD1 TRBV6-6 NA TGTGCCAGCACCGGGGGACAGGGCCTCTGGGAGCAGTTCTTC CASTGGQGLWEQFF
TRBJ1-4 NA TRBV19 NA TGTGCCACCGACCGGGGTCTAGCTAATGAAAAACTGTTTTTT CATDRGLANEKLFF
TRBJ2-2 NA TRBV2 NA TGTGCCAGCCGAGTCGATCCCGGGGAGCTGTTTTTT CASRVDPGELFF
TRBJ2-1 TRBD2 TRBV25-1 NA TGTGCCAGCAGTGGCCCCCAAGGCGGCGGGGGAACCTACAATGAGCAGTTCTTC CASSGPQGGGGTYNEQFF
TRBJ1-4 NA TRBV5-4 NA TGTGCCAGCAGCCGGGGACTTGGGGAAAAACTGTTTTTT CASSRGLGEKLFF
TRBJ2-3 TRBD2 TRBV19 NA TGTGCCAGTAGTCGGGGTAAGACTAGCGGCACAGATACGCAGTATTTT CASSRGKTSGTDTQYF
TRBJ2-7 NA TRBV20-1 NA TGCAGTGCTAGTCCTCGAAGCGGAAGATACGAGCAGTACTTC CSASPRSGRYEQYF
TRBJ2-3 NA TRBV15 NA TGTGCCACCAGCAGAGATCGGACAGGCACAGATACGCAGTATTTT CATSRDRTGTDTQYF
TRBJ2-3 TRBD2 TRBV5-1 NA TGCGCCAGCAGCTTAGTTCGGACTAGCGGCTCAGATACGCAGTATTTT CASSLVRTSGSDTQYF
TRBJ2-7 NA TRBV19 NA TGTGCCAGTAGTATTGTCGCGGGGAATGGCTACGAGCAGTACTTC CASSIVAGNGYEQYF
TRBJ1-4 NA TRBV3-1/TRBV3-2 NA TGTGCCAGCAGCCAAAGTCCCCGGGCGGGTACTAATGAAAAACTGTTTTTT CASSQSPRAGTNEKLFF
TRBJ2-7 TRBD1 TRBV5-6 NA TGTGCCAGCAGCTACTTTATGACAGGGGCGGGCGAGCAGTACTTC CASSYFMTGAGEQYF
TRBJ2-7 NA TRBV6-5 NA TGTGCCAGCAGTTACCTGGGAGGTGAGCAGTACTTC CASSYLGGEQYF
TRBJ2-1 TRBD2 TRBV7-2 once TGTGCCAGCAGCTTAGGGCCAGCGGGGTCCTACAATGAGCAGTTCTTC CASSLGPAGSYNEQFF
TRBJ2-2 TRBD2 TRBV18 NA TGTGCCAGCTCACCAATACTAGCGGGAAAAGGCTCCGGGGAGCTGTTTTTT CASSPILAGKGSGELFF
TRBJ2-1 TRBD2 TRBV11-1 NA TGTGCCAGCAGCCCGCGGACTAGCGGGGTCAACAATGAGCAGTTCTTC CASSPRTSGVNNEQFF
TRBJ2-1 NA TRBV11-2 NA TGTGCCAGCAGCTCTAGCCAGTGGGATGAGCAGTTCTTC CASSSSQWDEQFF
TRBJ1-4 TRBD1 TRBV6-5 NA TGTGCCGCACGCTCGACAGGGAATGAAAAACTGTTTTTT CAARSTGNEKLFF